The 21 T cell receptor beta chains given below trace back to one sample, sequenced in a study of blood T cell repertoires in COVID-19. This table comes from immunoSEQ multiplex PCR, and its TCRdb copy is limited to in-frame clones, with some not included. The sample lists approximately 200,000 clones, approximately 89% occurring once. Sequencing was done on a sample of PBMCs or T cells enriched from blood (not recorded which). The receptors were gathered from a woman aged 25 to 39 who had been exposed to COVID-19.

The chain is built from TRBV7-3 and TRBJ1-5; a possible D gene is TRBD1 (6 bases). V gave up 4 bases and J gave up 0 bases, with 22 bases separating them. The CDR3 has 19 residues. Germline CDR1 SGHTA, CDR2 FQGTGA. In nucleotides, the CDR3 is TGTGCCAGCAGCTACGCTCCGCTTACGGGACAAAATAGCAATCAGCCCCAGCATTTT. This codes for CASSYAPLTGQNSNQPQHF.

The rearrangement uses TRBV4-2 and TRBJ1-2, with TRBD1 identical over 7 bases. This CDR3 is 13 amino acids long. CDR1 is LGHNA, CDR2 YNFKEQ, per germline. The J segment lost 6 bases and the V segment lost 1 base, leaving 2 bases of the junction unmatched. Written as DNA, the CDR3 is TGTGCCAGCAGCCAAGTCCAGGGGGATGGCTACACCTTC. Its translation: CASSQVQGDGYTF.

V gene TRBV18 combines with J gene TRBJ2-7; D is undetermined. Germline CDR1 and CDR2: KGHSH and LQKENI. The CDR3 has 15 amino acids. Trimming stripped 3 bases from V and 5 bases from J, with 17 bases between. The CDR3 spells CASSPSIYSRNEQYF. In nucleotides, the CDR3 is TGTGCCAGCTCACCTTCTATTTACAGTCGCAACGAGCAGTACTTC.

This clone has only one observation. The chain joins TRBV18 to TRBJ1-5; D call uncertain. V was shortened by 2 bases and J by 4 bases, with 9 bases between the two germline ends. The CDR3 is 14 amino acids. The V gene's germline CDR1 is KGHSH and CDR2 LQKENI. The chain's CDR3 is CASSPGENNQPQHF. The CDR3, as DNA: TGTGCCAGCTCACCAGGAGAAAATAATCAGCCCCAGCATTTT.

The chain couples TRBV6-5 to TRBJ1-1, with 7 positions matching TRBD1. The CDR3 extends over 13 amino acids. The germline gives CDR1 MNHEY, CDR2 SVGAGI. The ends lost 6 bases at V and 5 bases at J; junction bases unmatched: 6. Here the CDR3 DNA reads TGTGCCAGCAGCCGTACAGGGGAAACTGAAGCTTTCTTT. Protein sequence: CASSRTGETEAFF.

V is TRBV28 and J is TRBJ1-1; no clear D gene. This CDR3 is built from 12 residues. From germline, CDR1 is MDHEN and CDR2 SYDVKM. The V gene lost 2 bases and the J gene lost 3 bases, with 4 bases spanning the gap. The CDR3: CASSLEYTEAFF. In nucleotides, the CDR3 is TGTGCCAGCAGTTTAGAGTACACTGAAGCTTTCTTT.

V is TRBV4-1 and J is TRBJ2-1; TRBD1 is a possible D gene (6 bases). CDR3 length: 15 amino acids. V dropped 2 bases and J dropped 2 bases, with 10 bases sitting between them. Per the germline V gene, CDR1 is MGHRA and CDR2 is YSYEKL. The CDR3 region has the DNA TGCGCCAGCAGCCAAAACAGGGAAACCTACAATGAGCAGTTCTTC. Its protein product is CASSQNRETYNEQFF.

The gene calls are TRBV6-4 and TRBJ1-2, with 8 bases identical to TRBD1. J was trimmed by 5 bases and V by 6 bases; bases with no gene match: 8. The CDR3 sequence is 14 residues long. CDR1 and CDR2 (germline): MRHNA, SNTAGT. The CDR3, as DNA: TGTGCCAGCAGCCTCCCTGGGGACAGGTATGGCTACACCTTC. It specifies CASSLPGDRYGYTF.

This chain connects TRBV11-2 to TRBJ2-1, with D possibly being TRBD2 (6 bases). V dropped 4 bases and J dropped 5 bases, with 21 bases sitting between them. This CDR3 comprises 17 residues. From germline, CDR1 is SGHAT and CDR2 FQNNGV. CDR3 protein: CASSSAMISGINNEQFF. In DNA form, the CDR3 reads TGTGCCAGCAGCTCCGCTATGATTAGCGGTATCAACAATGAGCAGTTCTTC.

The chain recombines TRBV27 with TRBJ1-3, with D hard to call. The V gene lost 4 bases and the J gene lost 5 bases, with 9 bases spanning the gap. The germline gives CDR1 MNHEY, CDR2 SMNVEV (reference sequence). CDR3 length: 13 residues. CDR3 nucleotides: TGTGCCAGCAGTTCGTCCCGTCGAAACACCATATATTTT. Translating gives CASSSSRRNTIYF.

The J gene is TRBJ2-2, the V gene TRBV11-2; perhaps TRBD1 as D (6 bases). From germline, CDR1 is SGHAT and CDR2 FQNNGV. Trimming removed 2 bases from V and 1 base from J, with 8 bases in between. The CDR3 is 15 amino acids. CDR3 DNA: TGTGCCAGCAGCTTAATGACAGGGAACACCGGGGAGCTGTTTTTT. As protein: CASSLMTGNTGELFF.

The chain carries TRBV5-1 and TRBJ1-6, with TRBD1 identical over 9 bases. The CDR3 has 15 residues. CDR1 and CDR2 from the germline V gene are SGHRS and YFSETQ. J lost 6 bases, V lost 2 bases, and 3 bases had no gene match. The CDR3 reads CASSFGTGTNSPLHF. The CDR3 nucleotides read TGCGCCAGCAGCTTTGGGACAGGGACTAATTCACCCCTCCACTTT.

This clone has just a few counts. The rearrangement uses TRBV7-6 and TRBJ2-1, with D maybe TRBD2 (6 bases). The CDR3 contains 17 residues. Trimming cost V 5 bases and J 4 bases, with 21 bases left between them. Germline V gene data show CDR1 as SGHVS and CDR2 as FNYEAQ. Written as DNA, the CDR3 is TGTGCCAGCAGCCCCCCTTGGGGGGATTCAAGGTACAATGAGCAGTTCTTC. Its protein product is CASSPPWGDSRYNEQFF.

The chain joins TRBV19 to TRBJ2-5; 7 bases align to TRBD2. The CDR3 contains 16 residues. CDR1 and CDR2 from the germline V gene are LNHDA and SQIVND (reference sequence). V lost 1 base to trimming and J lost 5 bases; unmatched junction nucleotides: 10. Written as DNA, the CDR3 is TGTGCCAGTAGTATAGGGGCGGGGGTGAGTGGGGAGACCCAGTACTTC. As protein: CASSIGAGVSGETQYF.

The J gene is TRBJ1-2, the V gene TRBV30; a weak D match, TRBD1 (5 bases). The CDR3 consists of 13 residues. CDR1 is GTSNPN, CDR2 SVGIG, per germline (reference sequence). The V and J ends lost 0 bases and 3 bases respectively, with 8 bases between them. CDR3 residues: CAWSVRRDYGYTF. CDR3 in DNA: TGTGCCTGGAGTGTACGCAGGGACTATGGCTACACCTTC.

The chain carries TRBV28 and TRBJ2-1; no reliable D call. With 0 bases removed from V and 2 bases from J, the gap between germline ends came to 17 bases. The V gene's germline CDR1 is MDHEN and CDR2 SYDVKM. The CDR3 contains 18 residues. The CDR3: CASSLWARRYPTYNEQFF. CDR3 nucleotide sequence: TGTGCCAGCAGTTTATGGGCCCGCAGATATCCAACCTACAATGAGCAGTTCTTC. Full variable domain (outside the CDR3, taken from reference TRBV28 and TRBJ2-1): DVKVTQSSRYLVKRTGEKVFLECVQDMDHENMFWYRQDPGLGLRLIYFSYDVKMKEKGDIPEGYSVSREKKERFSLILESASTNQTSMYLCASSLWARRYPTYNEQFFGPGTRLTVL.

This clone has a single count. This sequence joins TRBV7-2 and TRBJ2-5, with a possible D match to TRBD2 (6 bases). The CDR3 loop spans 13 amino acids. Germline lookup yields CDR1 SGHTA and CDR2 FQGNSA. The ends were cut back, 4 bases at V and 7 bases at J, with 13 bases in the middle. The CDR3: CASSSGGPRTQYF. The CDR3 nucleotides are TGTGCCAGCAGCTCCGGAGGGCCCAGGACCCAGTACTTC.

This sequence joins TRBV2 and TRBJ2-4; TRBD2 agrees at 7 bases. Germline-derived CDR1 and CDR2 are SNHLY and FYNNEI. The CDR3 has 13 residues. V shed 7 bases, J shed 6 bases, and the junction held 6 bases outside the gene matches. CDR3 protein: CASIGGRGNIQYF. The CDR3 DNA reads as TGTGCCAGCATAGGTGGGAGGGGAAACATTCAGTACTTC.

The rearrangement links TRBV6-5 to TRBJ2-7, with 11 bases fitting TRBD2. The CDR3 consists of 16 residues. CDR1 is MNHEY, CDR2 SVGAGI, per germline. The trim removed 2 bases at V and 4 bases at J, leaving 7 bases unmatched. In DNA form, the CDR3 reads TGTGCCAGCAGTTACCTTACTAGCGGGAGCGCGTACGAGCAGTACTTC. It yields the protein CASSYLTSGSAYEQYF.

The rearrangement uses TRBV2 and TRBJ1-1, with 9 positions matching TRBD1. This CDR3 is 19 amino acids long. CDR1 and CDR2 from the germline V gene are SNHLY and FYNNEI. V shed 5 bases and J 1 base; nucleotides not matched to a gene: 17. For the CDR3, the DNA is TGTGCCAGCAGTTCGCCCCCCTGGACAGGGGCGCTACCGAACACTGAAGCTTTCTTT. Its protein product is CASSSPPWTGALPNTEAFF.

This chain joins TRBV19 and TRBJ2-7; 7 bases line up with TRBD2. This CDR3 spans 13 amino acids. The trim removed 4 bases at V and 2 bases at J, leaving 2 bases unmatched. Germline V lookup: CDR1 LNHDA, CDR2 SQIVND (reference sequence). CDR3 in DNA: TGTGCCAGTAGTACAGGACTAGCCTACGAGCAGTACTTC. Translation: CASSTGLAYEQYF.